Shown below are 21 T cell receptor beta chains from a single sample sequenced in a study of blood T cell repertoires in COVID-19. The repertoire was sequenced with immunoSEQ multiplex PCR; TCRdb's copy has only in-frame clones and lacks some. Here the sample spans hundreds of thousands of clones, about 90% being singletons. Sequenced: PBMCs or T cells enriched from blood (not recorded which). The receptors were sampled from a man aged 25 to 40 who had recovered from COVID-19.

V and J are TRBV10-1 and TRBJ2-7; possible D gene TRBD1, 6 bases. The V gene lost 3 bases and the J gene lost 4 bases, with 16 bases spanning the gap. The germline V gene encodes CDR1 WNHNN and CDR2 SYGVQD (reference sequence). CDR3 length: 15 residues. The CDR3 loop reads CASSDAQGLVYEQYF. The CDR3, as DNA: TGCGCCAGCAGTGACGCCCAGGGGTTGGTGTACGAGCAGTACTTC.

In its sample, this clone was seen once. The rearrangement joins TRBV7-2 to TRBJ1-5; D gene unclear. The CDR3 extends over 17 amino acids. Trimming removed 1 base from V and 0 bases from J, with 13 bases in between. The V gene's germline CDR1 is SGHTA and CDR2 FQGNSA. The CDR3 loop is CASSLGGGYYSNQPQHF. The CDR3 nucleotides read TGTGCCAGCAGCTTAGGGGGAGGGTATTATAGCAATCAGCCCCAGCATTTT.

The chain is built from TRBV21-1 and TRBJ2-1; the table calls TRBD2, which could not be checked here. TRBV21-1 is classified as a pseudogene. The CDR3 has 19 amino acids. The CDR3 DNA follows: TGTGCCAGCAGCAGCCCTGTGGGACTAGCGGGATCTATATACAATGAGCAGTTCTTC. Its protein product is CASSSPVGLAGSIYNEQFF.

The J gene is TRBJ1-5, the V gene TRBV3-1 (or the pseudogene TRBV3-2), with D unclear. Trimming took 1 base from V and 3 from J, leaving 10 bases between them. CDR1 LGHDT and CDR2 YNNKEL come from the germline V gene (reference sequence). This CDR3 region has 15 residues. The CDR3 coding sequence is TGTGCCAGCAGCCAAGGGTCCCAGGCCAATCAGCCCCAGCATTTT. Amino acid sequence: CASSQGSQANQPQHF.

The chain has TRBV7-2 and TRBJ2-7; 15 bases are shared with TRBD2. The CDR3 spans 19 residues. V was pared by 3 bases and J by 5 bases, with 14 bases of the junction left unmatched. The V gene's germline CDR1 is SGHTA and CDR2 FQGNSA. The CDR3 DNA is TGTGCCAGCAGCTTGGCCCTTTTGGGACTAGCGGGGGGTGTCAACGAGCAGTACTTC. Protein: CASSLALLGLAGGVNEQYF.

The chain combines TRBV7-6 with TRBJ2-1, with 9 bases matching TRBD1. Trimming cost V 5 bases and J 4 bases; bases outside gene matches: 15. CDR3 length: 18 amino acids. In germline, CDR1 is SGHVS, CDR2 FNYEAQ. The CDR3: CASSLKRGGQGLYNEQFF. The CDR3, as DNA: TGTGCCAGCAGCCTCAAAAGGGGGGGACAGGGCCTTTACAATGAGCAGTTCTTC.

This chain links TRBV2 with TRBJ2-7; TRBD1 aligns across 9 bases. Germline CDR1 SNHLY, CDR2 FYNNEI. Losses at the gene ends were 6 bases for V and 3 bases for J; bases not matched to a gene: 9. The CDR3 length is 15 residues. The CDR3 here is CASRPGQGKLYEQYF. The CDR3 coding sequence is TGTGCCAGCAGACCGGGACAGGGTAAGCTCTACGAGCAGTACTTC.

This chain joins TRBV19 and TRBJ1-5; D is undetermined. The ends were cut back, 4 bases at V and 7 bases at J, with 11 bases in the middle. Germline-derived CDR1 and CDR2 are LNHDA and SQIVND (reference sequence). This CDR3 region has 13 residues. For the CDR3, the DNA is TGTGCCAGTAGTACGATACCTAACCAGCCCCAGCATTTT. Translating gives CASSTIPNQPQHF.

The chain is built from TRBV19 and TRBJ1-5, with D maybe TRBD1 (5 bases). V lost 9 bases and J 5 bases, leaving 14 bases between the germline ends. This CDR3 contains 13 residues. Germline V gene lookup returns CDR1 LNHDA and CDR2 SQIVND (reference sequence). CDR3 DNA sequence: TGTGCCAGCAGGGCCCGTCCCTATCAGCCCCAGCATTTT. Translated: CASRARPYQPQHF.

This sequence joins TRBV6-1 and TRBJ1-2, with a weak D call TRBD1 (6 bases). This CDR3 has 18 amino acids. CDR1 MNHNS and CDR2 SASEGT come from the germline V gene. Trimming removed 0 bases at V and 5 bases at J, with 22 bases between. The CDR3: CASSEAAKIPTGKYGYTF. In DNA, the CDR3 is TGTGCCAGCAGTGAAGCGGCAAAAATACCGACAGGAAAATATGGCTACACCTTC.

The chain employs TRBV4-3 and TRBJ2-1; 14 bases line up with TRBD2. With V trimmed by 0 bases and J by 6 bases, 13 bases remained unmatched. Germline V gene lookup returns CDR1 LGHNA and CDR2 YSLEER. This CDR3 is built from 20 residues. CDR3 amino acids: CASSQDLGTSGRVRVNEQFF. CDR3 coding DNA: TGCGCCAGCAGCCAAGATCTCGGGACTAGCGGGAGAGTCCGTGTCAATGAGCAGTTCTTC.

The chain recombines TRBV14 with TRBJ2-3; maybe TRBD2 (7 bases). Trimming took 1 base from V and 9 from J, leaving 32 bases between them. CDR3 length: 20 amino acids. Germline CDR1 SGHDN, CDR2 FVKESK. The CDR3 DNA follows: TGTGCCAGCAGCCAAGCCCCGTTAGCGCCGATTACGGAAACGGGGGGCACGCAGTATTTT. The encoded protein is CASSQAPLAPITETGGTQYF.

This clone was recorded only once. The chain employs TRBV19 and TRBJ2-3; 9 bases fit TRBD1. Germline V gene lookup returns CDR1 LNHDA and CDR2 SQIVND (reference sequence). V shed 4 bases, J shed 6 bases, and the junction held 5 bases outside the gene matches. The CDR3 has 14 residues. CDR3 amino acids: CASSKGQGLDTQYF. The CDR3 DNA follows: TGTGCCAGTAGTAAAGGACAGGGGCTGGATACGCAGTATTTT. The full variable domain, rest sourced from reference TRBV19 and TRBJ2-3, is DGGITQSPKYLFRKEGQNVTLSCEQNLNHDAMYWYRQDPGQGLRLIYYSQIVNDFQKGDIAEGYSVSREKKESFPLTVTSAQKNPTAFYLCASSKGQGLDTQYFGPGTRLTVL.

This chain's CDR3 is CAWRWAGNSNQPQHF. The CDR3 coding sequence is TGTGCCTGGAGGTGGGCCGGGAATAGCAATCAGCCCCAGCATTTT. The V gene is TRBV30, the J gene TRBJ1-5; D unresolved. CDR1 and CDR2 from the germline V gene are GTSNPN and SVGIG (reference sequence). The CDR3 contains 15 residues. Trimming removed 3 bases at V and 0 bases at J, with 12 bases between. Complete variable domain (other parts from reference TRBV30 and TRBJ1-5): SQTIHQWPATLVQPVGSPLSLECTVEGTSNPNLYWYRQAAGRGLQLLFYSVGIGQISSEVPQNLSASRPQDRQFILSSKKLLLSDSGFYLCAWRWAGNSNQPQHFGDGTRLSIL.

V and J are TRBV30 and TRBJ2-7, with D tentatively TRBD1 (5 bases). From germline, CDR1 is GTSNPN and CDR2 SVGIG (reference sequence). With 1 base removed from V and 0 bases from J, the gap between germline ends came to 7 bases. The CDR3 totals 13 residues. CDR3 amino acids: CAWSATVSYEQYF. For the CDR3, the DNA is TGTGCCTGGAGTGCGACAGTCTCCTACGAGCAGTACTTC.

The genes are TRBV10-1 and TRBJ2-1; weak D call: TRBD2 (6 bases). Trimming shortened V by 2 bases and J by 4 bases, and 6 bases separated the two germline ends. The CDR3 covers 13 residues. CDR1 and CDR2 (germline): WNHNN, SYGVQD (reference sequence). The CDR3 loop reads CASSEGGYNEQFF. CDR3 coding DNA: TGCGCCAGCAGTGAGGGGGGGTACAATGAGCAGTTCTTC.

The chain recombines TRBV13 with TRBJ1-6; D is unresolved. Trimming cost V 4 bases and J 9 bases, with 16 bases left between them. Germline V lookup: CDR1 PRHDT, CDR2 FYEKMQ (reference sequence). The CDR3 contains 15 residues. The CDR3 bases are TGTGCCAGCAGCTCCCGAGAGGGTTTGCGTTCACCCCTCCACTTT. Translation gives CASSSREGLRSPLHF.

The V call is TRBV2, the J call TRBJ2-3; D remains unclear. The CDR3 extends over 15 amino acids. Per germline, CDR1 SNHLY and CDR2 FYNNEI. The germline V and J ends were trimmed by 5 bases and 2 bases, with 14 bases remaining between them. The CDR3 nucleotides are TGTGCCAGCAGTTCGGGTGTCAGTTTCACAGATACGCAGTATTTT. It is translated as CASSSGVSFTDTQYF.

The V call is TRBV6-5, the J call TRBJ1-5; perhaps TRBD1 as D (6 bases). V lost 4 bases to trimming and J lost 11 bases, with 18 bases between them. Germline V lookup: CDR1 MNHEY, CDR2 SVGAGI. The CDR3 is 14 amino acids. CDR3 loop: CASSSQGFKGAQHF. DNA for the CDR3: TGTGCCAGCAGTTCGCAGGGGTTCAAGGGGGCCCAGCATTTT.

CDR3 in amino acids: CASRRAGTSNYGYTF. The CDR3 DNA follows: TGTGCCAGCAGGCGTGCCGGGACATCTAACTATGGCTACACCTTC. The chain combines TRBV6-5 with TRBJ1-2, with D possibly matching TRBD1 (6 bases). V was pared by 6 bases and J by 0 bases, with 14 bases between. The CDR3 has 15 residues. Germline-derived CDR1 and CDR2 are MNHEY and SVGAGI.

The chain joins TRBV30 to TRBJ1-2; D is undetermined. The CDR3 extends over 12 amino acids. CDR1 and CDR2 (germline): GTSNPN, SVGIG (reference sequence). Deletions cut 2 bases from V and 8 bases from J, with 12 bases between. CDR3 residues: CAWSTNTVGYTF. CDR3 nucleotide sequence: TGTGCCTGGAGTACCAACACAGTAGGCTACACCTTC.